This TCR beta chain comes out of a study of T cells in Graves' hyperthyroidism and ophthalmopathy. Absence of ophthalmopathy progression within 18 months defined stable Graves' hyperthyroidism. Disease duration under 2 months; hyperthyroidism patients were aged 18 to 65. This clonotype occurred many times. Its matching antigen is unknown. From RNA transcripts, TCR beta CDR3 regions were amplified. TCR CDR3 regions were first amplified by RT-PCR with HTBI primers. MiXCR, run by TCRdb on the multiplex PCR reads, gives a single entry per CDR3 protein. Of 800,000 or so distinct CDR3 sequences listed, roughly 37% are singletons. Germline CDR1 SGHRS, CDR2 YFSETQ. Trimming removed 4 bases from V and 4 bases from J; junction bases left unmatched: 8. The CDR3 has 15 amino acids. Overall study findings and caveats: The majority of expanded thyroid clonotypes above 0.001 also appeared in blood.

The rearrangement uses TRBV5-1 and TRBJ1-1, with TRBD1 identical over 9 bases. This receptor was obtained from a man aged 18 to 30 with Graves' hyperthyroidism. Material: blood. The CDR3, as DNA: TGCGCCAGCAGCCCGGCAGGGACAGGGCCCACTGAAGCTTTCTTT. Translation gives CASSPAGTGPTEAFF.